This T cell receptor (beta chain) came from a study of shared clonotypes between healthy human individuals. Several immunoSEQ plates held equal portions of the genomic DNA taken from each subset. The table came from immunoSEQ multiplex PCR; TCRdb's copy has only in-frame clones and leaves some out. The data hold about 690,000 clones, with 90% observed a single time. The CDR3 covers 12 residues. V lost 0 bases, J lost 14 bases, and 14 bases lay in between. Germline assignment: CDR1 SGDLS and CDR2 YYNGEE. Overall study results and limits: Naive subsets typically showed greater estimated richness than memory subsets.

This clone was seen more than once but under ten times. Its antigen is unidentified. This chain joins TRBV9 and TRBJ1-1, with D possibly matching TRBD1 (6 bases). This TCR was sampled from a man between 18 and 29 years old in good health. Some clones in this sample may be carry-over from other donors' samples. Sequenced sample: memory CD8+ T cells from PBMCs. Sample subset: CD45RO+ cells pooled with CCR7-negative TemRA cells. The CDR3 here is CASSVVVEGGFF. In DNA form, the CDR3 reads TGTGCCAGCAGCGTAGTGGTCGAGGGGGGCTTCTTT.